This entry lists 28 T cell receptor beta chains sequenced from one sample in a study of cytomegalovirus exposure and HLA in healthy donors. Measured with immunoSEQ multiplex PCR; TCRdb has only the in-frame clones, and not every one. The sample lists some 320,000 clones; approximately 90% were seen once. The specimen sequenced was PBMCs. These receptors all stem from a woman aged 25 to 45 in good health and CMV-seropositive.

This sequence joins TRBV28 and TRBJ1-5, with D unclear. V was pared by 2 bases and J by 4 bases, with 6 bases between. The CDR3 extends over 13 amino acids. CDR1 is MDHEN and CDR2 is SYDVKM in the germline V gene. The DNA for the CDR3 is TGTGCCAGCAGTTTAGGTTGGAATCAGCCCCAGCATTTT. Its protein product is CASSLGWNQPQHF. Full variable domain (missing parts from reference TRBV28 and TRBJ1-5): DVKVTQSSRYLVKRTGEKVFLECVQDMDHENMFWYRQDPGLGLRLIYFSYDVKMKEKGDIPEGYSVSREKKERFSLILESASTNQTSMYLCASSLGWNQPQHFGDGTRLSIL.

The V and J genes are TRBV28 and TRBJ2-4; TRBD1 matches 7 bases. Germline CDR1 MDHEN, CDR2 SYDVKM. This CDR3 is built from 16 residues. J gave up 0 bases and V 6 bases, and 8 bases lay outside the gene matches. The CDR3 loop is CASSLNRGLAKNIQYF. The DNA of the CDR3 is TGTGCCAGCAGCCTGAACAGGGGTCTAGCCAAAAACATTCAGTACTTC.

This clone came up a few times. V usage is TRBV30 and J usage is TRBJ1-2; 7 bases agree with TRBD1. Germline loops: CDR1 GTSNPN, CDR2 SVGIG (reference sequence). The CDR3 consists of 14 residues. Trimming cost V 4 bases and J 0 bases; bases outside gene matches: 5. The CDR3 loop reads CAWKQGQANYGYTF. In nucleotides, the CDR3 is TGTGCCTGGAAACAAGGACAGGCTAACTATGGCTACACCTTC.

This rearrangement joins TRBV5-1 to TRBJ2-7; TRBD1 might be the D (6 bases). The CDR3 consists of 17 residues. Trimming shortened V by 4 bases and J by 3 bases, and 23 bases separated the two germline ends. Germline-derived CDR1 and CDR2 are SGHRS and YFSETQ. The CDR3 here is CASSGLPRDRRFYEQYF. The CDR3 coding sequence is TGCGCCAGCAGCGGCCTACCAAGAGACAGGAGGTTCTACGAGCAGTACTTC.

The CDR3 DNA sequence: TGTGCCAGCAGCCAGTTTACGAATCCGTCAGATACGCAGTATTTT. Protein: CASSQFTNPSDTQYF. This chain joins TRBV14 and TRBJ2-3; D is undetermined. The CDR3 length is 15 residues. Deletions cut 3 bases from V and 4 bases from J, with 14 bases between. CDR1 and CDR2 from the germline V gene are SGHDN and FVKESK.

The gene calls are TRBV28 and TRBJ2-1; D unresolved. The CDR3 spans 13 residues. V was clipped by 3 bases and J by 4 bases, with 7 bases between them. CDR1 is MDHEN and CDR2 is SYDVKM in the germline V gene. The CDR3 bases are TGTGCCAGCAGTTTGCCCAGGTACAATGAGCAGTTCTTC. It encodes CASSLPRYNEQFF.

This rearrangement joins TRBV4-2 to TRBJ2-1; the match to TRBD2 covers 10 bases. The CDR3 has 16 amino acids. Germline CDR1 and CDR2: LGHNA and YNFKEQ. J was trimmed by 15 bases and V by 3 bases; bases with no gene match: 17. The CDR3 DNA is TGTGCCAGCAGCCAGGAAACCGGGACTAGCGATAGTTTGACGTTCTTC. This codes for CASSQETGTSDSLTFF.

This chain joins TRBV28 and TRBJ1-6; 8 nucleotides match TRBD1. V shed 5 bases, J shed 7 bases, and the junction held 4 bases outside the gene matches. This CDR3 comprises 14 residues. The germline CDR1 and CDR2 sequences are MDHEN and SYDVKM. The chain's CDR3 is CASSPRQGNSPLHF. In DNA form, the CDR3 reads TGTGCCAGCAGTCCGCGACAGGGGAATTCACCCCTCCACTTT.

There are a few counts of this clone. CDR3 DNA: TGTGCCTGGAATGGACAGGGGGGCAATCAGCCCCAGCATTTT. Protein: CAWNGQGGNQPQHF. The gene calls are TRBV30 and TRBJ1-5, with TRBD1 identical over 10 bases. This CDR3 contains 14 residues. The junction had 2 bases not matched to a gene; V was cut back by 4 bases and J by 2 bases. Germline V gives CDR1 GTSNPN, CDR2 SVGIG (reference sequence).

The chain joins TRBV5-1 to TRBJ2-3, with D tentatively TRBD1 (5 bases). The CDR3 has 15 residues. In germline, CDR1 is SGHRS, CDR2 YFSETQ. V was cut by 0 bases and J by 5 bases, with 13 bases left in between. The CDR3 protein is CASSLERGRGDTQYF. The CDR3 DNA sequence: TGCGCCAGCAGCTTGGAAAGGGGCCGAGGAGATACGCAGTATTTT.

The J gene is TRBJ1-4, the V gene TRBV18; the D is unclear. This CDR3 comprises 14 residues. Germline loops: CDR1 KGHSH, CDR2 LQKENI. V was clipped by 6 bases and J by 7 bases, with 15 bases between them. CDR3: CASSLRGDGEKLFF. The CDR3 DNA sequence: TGTGCCAGCTCCCTCAGAGGAGATGGTGAAAAACTGTTTTTT. Filled out from reference TRBV18 and TRBJ1-4, the complete variable domain reads NAGVMQNPRHLVRRRGQEARLRCSPMKGHSHVYWYRQLPEEGLKFMVYLQKENIIDESGMPKERFSAEFPKEGPSILRIQQVVRGDSAAYFCASSLRGDGEKLFFGSGTQLSVL.

Written as DNA, the CDR3 is TGCGCCAGCAGCCTAACGGGGAACACTGAAGCTTTCTTT. This encodes CASSLTGNTEAFF. The rearrangement links TRBV4-3 to TRBJ1-1; the D is unclear. CDR3 length equals 13 residues. The V end lost 4 bases, the J end lost 1 base, and 7 bases lay between the germline ends. The germline gives CDR1 LGHNA, CDR2 YSLEER.

The V gene is TRBV19, the J gene TRBJ1-6; a possible D gene is TRBD1 (6 bases). In germline, CDR1 is LNHDA, CDR2 SQIVND (reference sequence). Trimming took off 5 bases at V and 0 bases at J, with 26 bases between the two ends. The CDR3 contains 21 residues. As DNA, the CDR3 is TGTGCCAGTAGTCCCCGATGGGGGGCAGCGGCTAGGAGCTCCTATAATTCACCCCTCCACTTT. Translating gives CASSPRWGAAARSSYNSPLHF.

A single count supports this clone. The rearrangement links TRBV9 to TRBJ2-7; 8 bases fit TRBD1. CDR1 is SGDLS and CDR2 is YYNGEE in the germline V gene. V lost 2 bases, J lost 2 bases, and 3 bases stayed unmatched. The CDR3 covers 14 residues. CDR3 sequence: CASSVRDRTYEQYF. The CDR3 nucleotides are TGTGCCAGCAGCGTTAGGGACAGGACCTACGAGCAGTACTTC.

The chain employs TRBV5-4 and TRBJ2-1, with D hard to call. Germline assignment: CDR1 SGHNT and CDR2 YYREEE (reference sequence). This CDR3 is built from 12 residues. Trimming cost V 2 bases and J 9 bases, with 9 bases left between them. CDR3 sequence: CASSLDIGEQFF. DNA for the CDR3: TGTGCCAGCAGCTTAGACATCGGTGAGCAGTTCTTC.

The chain combines TRBV7-6 with TRBJ1-2; D gene unclear. Germline values: CDR1 SGHVS, CDR2 FNYEAQ. With 11 bases removed from V and 2 bases from J, the gap between germline ends came to 15 bases. CDR3 length: 13 residues. CDR3 in amino acids: CAHLGVRNYGYTF. The CDR3 DNA is TGTGCCCACCTCGGGGTTCGGAACTATGGCTACACCTTC.

The chain is built from TRBV15 and TRBJ1-2, with 8 bases that match TRBD1. This CDR3 contains 14 residues. Germline V gene sequence: CDR1 LNHNV, CDR2 YYDKDF (reference sequence). V shed 5 bases, J shed 4 bases, and the junction held 6 bases outside the gene matches. CDR3 region: CATSYDRGGYGYTF. Here the CDR3 DNA reads TGTGCCACCAGCTATGACAGGGGAGGCTATGGCTACACCTTC. Looking up the rest from reference TRBV15 and TRBJ1-2 gives the full variable domain: DAMVIQNPRYQVTQFGKPVTLSCSQTLNHNVMYWYQQKSSQAPKLLFHYYDKDFNNEADTPDNFQSRRPNTSFCFLDIRSPGLGDTAMYLCATSYDRGGYGYTFGSGTRLTVV.

The chain links TRBV30 to TRBJ2-1; 9 bases fit TRBD2. Germline CDR1 GTSNPN, CDR2 SVGIG (reference sequence). V was clipped by 4 bases and J by 13 bases; unmatched bases: 8. The CDR3 extends over 12 amino acids. CDR3 region: CAWTAGGVYQFF. DNA for the CDR3: TGTGCCTGGACCGCGGGGGGGGTATACCAGTTCTTC.

DNA of the CDR3: TGTGCCACCAGCGGCTGGGACAGGGTCAGCAATGAGCAGTTCTTC. Residues: CATSGWDRVSNEQFF. J is TRBJ2-1 and V is TRBV2; TRBD1 aligns across 9 bases. Germline V gene sequence: CDR1 SNHLY, CDR2 FYNNEI. The V and J ends lost 10 bases and 6 bases, in that order; junction bases with no gene match: 13. The CDR3 loop spans 15 amino acids. Based on the CDR3 plus reference TRBV2 and TRBJ2-1, the full variable domain is EPEVTQTPSHQVTQMGQEVILRCVPISNHLYFYWYRQILGQKVEFLVSFYNNEISEKSEIFDDQFSVERPDGSNFTLKIRSTKLEDSAMYFCATSGWDRVSNEQFFGPGTRLTVL.

The chain employs TRBV27 and TRBJ2-1; 7 positions match TRBD2. CDR3 length equals 18 residues. The V gene end was trimmed by 4 bases and the J gene end by 9 bases; junction bases not matched to a gene: 21. Germline V CDR1 and CDR2: MNHEY, SMNVEV (reference sequence). CDR3 sequence reads: CASSSGGDGRLLIGEQFF. CDR3 in DNA: TGTGCCAGCAGTTCTGGCGGAGACGGGAGGTTGCTGATCGGTGAGCAGTTCTTC.

The chain is built from TRBV4-2 and TRBJ2-3, with 13 bases fitting TRBD2. This CDR3 contains 19 residues. The ends lost 4 bases at V and 1 base at J; junction bases unmatched: 11. CDR1 LGHNA and CDR2 YNFKEQ come from the germline V gene. The CDR3 coding sequence is TGTGCCAGCAGCCTAGCAGGCCCGGGGACTAGCGGGGGCACAGATACGCAGTATTTT. Protein product: CASSLAGPGTSGGTDTQYF.

The count of this clone is one. J is TRBJ2-2 and V is TRBV9, with a tentative D call TRBD2 (7 bases). Germline V lookup: CDR1 SGDLS, CDR2 YYNGEE. CDR3 size: 14 residues. The V gene lost 1 base and the J gene lost 4 bases, with 8 bases spanning the gap. The CDR3 DNA is TGTGCCAGCAGCGTAAGGGGGGGCACCGGGGAGCTGTTTTTT. Protein: CASSVRGGTGELFF.

The chain is built from TRBV5-6 and TRBJ1-4; 7 bases fit TRBD1. This CDR3 comprises 16 residues. V lost 0 bases, J lost 0 bases, and 2 bases stayed unmatched. Germline-derived CDR1 and CDR2 are SGHDT and YYEEEE. CDR3 loop: CASSLGDRATNEKLFF. The DNA for the CDR3 is TGTGCCAGCAGCTTGGGTGACAGGGCAACTAATGAAAAACTGTTTTTT.

CDR3 nucleotides: TGTGCCAGCAGCTCACCTGGTGGACCCAGGGATGCCTACACCTTC. Encoded protein: CASSSPGGPRDAYTF. The rearrangement joins TRBV5-4 to TRBJ1-2; D might be TRBD1 (5 bases). This CDR3 has 15 residues. Trimming stripped 3 bases from V and 10 bases from J, with 22 bases between. Germline CDR1 reads SGHNT; CDR2 reads YYREEE (reference sequence).

V gene TRBV4-1 combines with J gene TRBJ2-1; D is unresolved. Germline CDR1 MGHRA, CDR2 YSYEKL. Trimming removed 3 bases from V and 0 bases from J, with 9 bases in between. The CDR3 is made up of 15 amino acids. The CDR3 here is CASSHPSISYNEQFF. In DNA form, the CDR3 reads TGCGCCAGCAGCCATCCGAGCATCTCCTACAATGAGCAGTTCTTC.

This chain joins TRBV5-8 and TRBJ1-4, with 10 bases that match TRBD1. Germline V CDR1 and CDR2: SGHTS, YDEGEE. V shed 2 bases and J 5 bases; nucleotides not matched to a gene: 6. The CDR3 extends over 16 amino acids. CDR3: CASSLGTGAKNEKLFF. The CDR3 bases are TGTGCCAGCAGCTTAGGGACAGGGGCTAAAAATGAAAAACTGTTTTTT.

The rearrangement links TRBV6-5 to TRBJ1-1, with a possible D match to TRBD1 (6 bases). Germline V gene lookup returns CDR1 MNHEY and CDR2 SVGAGI. V lost 7 bases and J lost 4, with 19 bases in between. This CDR3 region has 15 residues. CDR3 protein: CASTTGTLLSTEAFF. The DNA of the CDR3 is TGTGCCAGCACTACAGGGACCCTGCTGAGCACTGAAGCTTTCTTT.

The genes are TRBV9 and TRBJ1-6; 9 bases are shared with TRBD1. V was clipped by 3 bases and J by 0 bases; unmatched bases: 4. This CDR3 is built from 17 residues. CDR1 and CDR2 (germline): SGDLS, YYNGEE. The CDR3 region has the DNA TGTGCCAGCAGCGGACAGGGGGTGAGCTCCTATAATTCACCCCTCCACTTT. This translates into CASSGQGVSSYNSPLHF. Based on the CDR3 plus reference TRBV9 and TRBJ1-6, the full variable domain is DSGVTQTPKHLITATGQRVTLRCSPRSGDLSVYWYQQSLDQGLQFLIQYYNGEERAKGNILERFSAQQFPDLHSELNLSSLELGDSALYFCASSGQGVSSYNSPLHFGNGTRLTVT.